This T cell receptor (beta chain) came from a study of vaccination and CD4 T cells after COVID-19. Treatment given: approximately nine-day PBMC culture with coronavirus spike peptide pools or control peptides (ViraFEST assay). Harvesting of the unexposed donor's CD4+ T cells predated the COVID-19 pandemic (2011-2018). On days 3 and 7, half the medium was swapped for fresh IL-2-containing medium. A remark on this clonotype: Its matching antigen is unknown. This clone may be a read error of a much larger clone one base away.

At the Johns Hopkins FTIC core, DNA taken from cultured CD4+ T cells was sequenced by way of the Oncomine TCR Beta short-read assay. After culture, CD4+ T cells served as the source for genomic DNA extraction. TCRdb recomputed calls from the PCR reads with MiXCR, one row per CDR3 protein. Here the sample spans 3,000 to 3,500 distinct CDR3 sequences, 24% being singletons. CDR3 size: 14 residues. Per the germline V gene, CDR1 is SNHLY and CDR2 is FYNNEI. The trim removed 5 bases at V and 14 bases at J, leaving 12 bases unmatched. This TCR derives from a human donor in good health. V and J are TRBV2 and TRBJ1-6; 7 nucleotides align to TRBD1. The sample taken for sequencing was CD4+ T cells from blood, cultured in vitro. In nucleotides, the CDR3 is TGTGCCAGCAGTCGGGACAGTTCGATAGAGACCCTCCACTTT. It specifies CASSRDSSIETLHF. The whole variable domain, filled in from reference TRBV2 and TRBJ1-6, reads EPEVTQTPSHQVTQMGQEVILRCVPISNHLYFYWYRQILGQKVEFLVSFYNNEISEKSEIFDDQFSVERPDGSNFTLKIRSTKLEDSAMYFCASSRDSSIETLHFGNGTRLTVT.